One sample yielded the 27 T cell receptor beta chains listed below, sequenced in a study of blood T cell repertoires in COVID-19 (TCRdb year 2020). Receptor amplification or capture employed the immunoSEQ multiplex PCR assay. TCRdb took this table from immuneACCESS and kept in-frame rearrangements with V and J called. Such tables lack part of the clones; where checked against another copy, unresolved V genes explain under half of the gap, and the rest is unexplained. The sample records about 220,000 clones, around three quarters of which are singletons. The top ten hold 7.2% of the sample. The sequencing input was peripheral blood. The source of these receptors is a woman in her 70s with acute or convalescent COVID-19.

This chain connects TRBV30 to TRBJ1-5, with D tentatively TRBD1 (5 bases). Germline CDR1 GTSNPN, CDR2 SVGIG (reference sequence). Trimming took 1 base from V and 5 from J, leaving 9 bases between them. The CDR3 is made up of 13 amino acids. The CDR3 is CAWSGGGDQPQHF. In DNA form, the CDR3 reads TGTGCCTGGAGTGGGGGGGGTGATCAGCCCCAGCATTTT.

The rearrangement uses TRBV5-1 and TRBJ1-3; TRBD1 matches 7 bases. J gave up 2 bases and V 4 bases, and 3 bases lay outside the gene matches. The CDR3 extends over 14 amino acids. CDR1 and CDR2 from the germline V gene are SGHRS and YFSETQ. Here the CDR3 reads CASSPQGAGNTIYF. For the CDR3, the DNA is TGCGCCAGCAGCCCTCAGGGGGCTGGAAACACCATATATTTT.

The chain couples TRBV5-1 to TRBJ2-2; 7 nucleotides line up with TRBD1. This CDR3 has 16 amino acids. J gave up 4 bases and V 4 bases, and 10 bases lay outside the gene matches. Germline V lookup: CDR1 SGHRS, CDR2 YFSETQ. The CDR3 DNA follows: TGCGCCAGCAGCGCAGACGGGACAGTACTCACCGGGGAGCTGTTTTTT. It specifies CASSADGTVLTGELFF.

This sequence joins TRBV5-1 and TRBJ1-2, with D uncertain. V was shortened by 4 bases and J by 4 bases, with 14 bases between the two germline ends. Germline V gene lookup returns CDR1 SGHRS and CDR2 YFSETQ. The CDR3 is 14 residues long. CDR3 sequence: CASSVAAGGYGYTF. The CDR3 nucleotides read TGCGCCAGCAGCGTAGCAGCCGGTGGCTATGGCTACACCTTC.

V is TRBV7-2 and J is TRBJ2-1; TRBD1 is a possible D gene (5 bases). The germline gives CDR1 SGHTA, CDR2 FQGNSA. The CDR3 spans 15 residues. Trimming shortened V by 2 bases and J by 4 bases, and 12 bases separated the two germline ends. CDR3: CASSLSGHGYNEQFF. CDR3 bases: TGTGCCAGCAGCTTATCCGGACATGGTTACAATGAGCAGTTCTTC.

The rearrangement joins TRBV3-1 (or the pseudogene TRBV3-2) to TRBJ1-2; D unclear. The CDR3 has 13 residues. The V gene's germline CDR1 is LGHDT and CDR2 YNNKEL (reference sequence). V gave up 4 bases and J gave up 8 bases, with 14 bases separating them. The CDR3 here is CASSPDRTGGYTF. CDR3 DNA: TGTGCCAGCAGCCCCGATCGGACGGGAGGCTACACCTTC.

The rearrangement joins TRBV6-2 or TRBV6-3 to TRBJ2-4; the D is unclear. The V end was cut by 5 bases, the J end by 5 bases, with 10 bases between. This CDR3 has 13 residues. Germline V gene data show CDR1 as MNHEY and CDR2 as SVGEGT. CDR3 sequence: CASSPVGQNIQYF. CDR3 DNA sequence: TGTGCCAGCAGTCCCGTGGGCCAAAACATTCAGTACTTC.

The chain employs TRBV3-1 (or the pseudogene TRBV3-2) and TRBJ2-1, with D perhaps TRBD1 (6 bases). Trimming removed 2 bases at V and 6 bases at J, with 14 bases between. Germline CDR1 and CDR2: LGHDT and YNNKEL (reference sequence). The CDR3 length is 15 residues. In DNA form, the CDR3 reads TGTGCCAGCAGCCAAATCGGGACACGAGGCAATGAGCAGTTCTTC. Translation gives CASSQIGTRGNEQFF.

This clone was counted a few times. CDR3 protein: CASSKSGTGGKYEQYF. The CDR3 DNA sequence: TGTGCCAGCAGTAAATCCGGGACAGGGGGCAAGTACGAGCAGTACTTC. The genes are TRBV2 and TRBJ2-7; 12 bases are a match to TRBD1. This CDR3 comprises 16 residues. V dropped 5 bases and J dropped 4; count of bases not matched to a gene: 9. CDR1 is SNHLY and CDR2 is FYNNEI in the germline V gene.

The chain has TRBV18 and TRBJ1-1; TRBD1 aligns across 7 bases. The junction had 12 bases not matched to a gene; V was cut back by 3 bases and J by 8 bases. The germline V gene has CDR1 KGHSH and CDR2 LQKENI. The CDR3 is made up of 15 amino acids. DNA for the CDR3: TGTGCCAGCTCACCGAGTTTCGGGACAGCGGCGGAAGCTTTCTTT. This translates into CASSPSFGTAAEAFF. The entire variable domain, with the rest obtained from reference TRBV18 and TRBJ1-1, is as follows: NAGVMQNPRHLVRRRGQEARLRCSPMKGHSHVYWYRQLPEEGLKFMVYLQKENIIDESGMPKERFSAEFPKEGPSILRIQQVVRGDSAAYFCASSPSFGTAAEAFFGQGTRLTVV.

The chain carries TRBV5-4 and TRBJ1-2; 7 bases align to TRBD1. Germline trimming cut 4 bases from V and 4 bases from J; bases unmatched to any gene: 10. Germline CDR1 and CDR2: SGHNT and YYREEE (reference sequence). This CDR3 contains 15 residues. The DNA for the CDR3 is TGTGCCAGCAGCGCGTCACAGGGGCCCTCCTATGGCTACACCTTC. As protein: CASSASQGPSYGYTF.

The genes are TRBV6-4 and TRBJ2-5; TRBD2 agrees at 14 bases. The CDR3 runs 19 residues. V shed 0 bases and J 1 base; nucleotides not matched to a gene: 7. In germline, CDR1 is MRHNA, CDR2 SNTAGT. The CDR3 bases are TGTGCCAGCAGTGACTCCCCGGGACTAGCGGGGGCCATCCAAGAGACCCAGTACTTC. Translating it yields CASSDSPGLAGAIQETQYF.

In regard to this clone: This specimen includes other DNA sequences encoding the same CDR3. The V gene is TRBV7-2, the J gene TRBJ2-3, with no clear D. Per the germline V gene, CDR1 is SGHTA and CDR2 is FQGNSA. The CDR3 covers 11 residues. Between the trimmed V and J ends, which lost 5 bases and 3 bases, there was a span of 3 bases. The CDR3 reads CASSLTDTQYF. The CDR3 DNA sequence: TGTGCCAGCAGCCTTACAGATACGCAGTATTTT.

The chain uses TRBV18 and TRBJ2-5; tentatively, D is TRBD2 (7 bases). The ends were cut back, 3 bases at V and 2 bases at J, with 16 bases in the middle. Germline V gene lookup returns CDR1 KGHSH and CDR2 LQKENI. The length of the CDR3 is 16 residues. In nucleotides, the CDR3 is TGTGCCAGCTCACCCTCTCTAGGGGGGGGGCAAGAGACCCAGTACTTC. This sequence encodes CASSPSLGGGQETQYF.

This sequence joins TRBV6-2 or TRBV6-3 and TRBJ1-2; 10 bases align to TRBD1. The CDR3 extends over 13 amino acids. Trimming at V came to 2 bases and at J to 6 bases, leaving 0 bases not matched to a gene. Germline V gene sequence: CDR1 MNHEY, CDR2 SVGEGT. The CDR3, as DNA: TGTGCCAGCAGTTACGGACAGGGGGATGGCTACACCTTC. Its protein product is CASSYGQGDGYTF.

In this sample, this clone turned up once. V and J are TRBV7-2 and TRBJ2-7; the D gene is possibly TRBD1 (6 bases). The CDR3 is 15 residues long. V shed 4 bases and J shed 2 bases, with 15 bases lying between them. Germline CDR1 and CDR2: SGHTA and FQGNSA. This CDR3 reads CASSSSWQGTYEQYF. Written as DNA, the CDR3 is TGTGCCAGCAGCTCGAGCTGGCAGGGGACCTACGAGCAGTACTTC.

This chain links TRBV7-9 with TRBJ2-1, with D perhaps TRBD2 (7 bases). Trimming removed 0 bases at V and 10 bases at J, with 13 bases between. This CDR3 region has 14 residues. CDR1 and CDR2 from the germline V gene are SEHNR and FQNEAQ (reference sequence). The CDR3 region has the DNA TGTGCCAGCAGCTTAGCGGGGGGGGCTGGAGAGCAGTTCTTC. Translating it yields CASSLAGGAGEQFF.

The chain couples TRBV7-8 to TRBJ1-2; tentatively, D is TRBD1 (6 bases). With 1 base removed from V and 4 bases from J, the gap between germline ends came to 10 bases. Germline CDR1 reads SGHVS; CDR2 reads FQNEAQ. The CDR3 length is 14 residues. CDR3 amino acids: CASSLDIGGYGYTF. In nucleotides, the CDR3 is TGTGCCAGCAGCTTAGATATAGGGGGCTATGGCTACACCTTC.

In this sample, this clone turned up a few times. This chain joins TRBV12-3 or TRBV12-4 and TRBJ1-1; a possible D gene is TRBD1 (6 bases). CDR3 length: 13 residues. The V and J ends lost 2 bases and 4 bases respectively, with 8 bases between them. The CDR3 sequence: CASSLQQGTEAFF. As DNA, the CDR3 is TGTGCCAGCAGTTTACAACAGGGCACTGAAGCTTTCTTT.

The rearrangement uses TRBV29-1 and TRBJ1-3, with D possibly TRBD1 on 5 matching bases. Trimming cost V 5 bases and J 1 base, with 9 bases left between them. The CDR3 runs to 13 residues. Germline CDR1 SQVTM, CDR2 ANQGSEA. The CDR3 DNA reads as TGCAGCGTTCTTAGGGGATCTGGAAACACCATATATTTT. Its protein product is CSVLRGSGNTIYF.

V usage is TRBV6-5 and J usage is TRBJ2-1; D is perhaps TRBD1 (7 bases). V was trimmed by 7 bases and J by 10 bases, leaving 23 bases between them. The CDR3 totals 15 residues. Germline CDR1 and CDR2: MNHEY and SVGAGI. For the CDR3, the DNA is TGTGCCAGCACCCCGTGGGCAGGGGGGTCGGGGGAGCAGTTCTTC. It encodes CASTPWAGGSGEQFF.

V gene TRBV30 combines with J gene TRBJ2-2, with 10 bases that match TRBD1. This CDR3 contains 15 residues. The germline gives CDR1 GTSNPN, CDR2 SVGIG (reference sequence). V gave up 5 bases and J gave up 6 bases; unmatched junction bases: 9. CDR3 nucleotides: TGTGCCTGGCGCCGGGACAGGGGAGCCCCCGGGGAGCTGTTTTTT. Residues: CAWRRDRGAPGELFF.

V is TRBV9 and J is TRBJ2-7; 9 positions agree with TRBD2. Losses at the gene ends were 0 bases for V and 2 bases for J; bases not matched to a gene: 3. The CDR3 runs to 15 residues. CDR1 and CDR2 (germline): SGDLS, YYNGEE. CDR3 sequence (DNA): TGTGCCAGCAGCGTAGGACTAGCGGAGACCTACGAGCAGTACTTC. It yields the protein CASSVGLAETYEQYF.

The CDR3 DNA reads TGCGCCAGCAATTCACTGCCGGGGACAGTCCAAGTGAAGTACTTC. Its translation: CASNSLPGTVQVKYF. The chain combines TRBV5-1 with TRBJ2-5; 7 bases fit TRBD1. The CDR3 contains 15 residues. The germline V gene encodes CDR1 SGHRS and CDR2 YFSETQ. Trimming cost V 6 bases and J 12 bases; bases outside gene matches: 20.

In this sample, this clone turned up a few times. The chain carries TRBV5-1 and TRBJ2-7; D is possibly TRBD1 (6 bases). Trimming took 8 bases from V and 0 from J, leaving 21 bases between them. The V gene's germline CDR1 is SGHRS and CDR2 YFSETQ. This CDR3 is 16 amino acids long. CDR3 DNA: TGCGCCAGAGACCTGAAGGACAGTCGCCCCTCCTACGAGCAGTACTTC. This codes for CARDLKDSRPSYEQYF.

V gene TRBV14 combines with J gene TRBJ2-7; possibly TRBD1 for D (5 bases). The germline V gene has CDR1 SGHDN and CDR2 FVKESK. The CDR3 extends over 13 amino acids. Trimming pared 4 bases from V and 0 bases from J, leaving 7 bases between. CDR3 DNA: TGTGCCAGCAGCCTGGACAACTCCTACGAGCAGTACTTC. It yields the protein CASSLDNSYEQYF.

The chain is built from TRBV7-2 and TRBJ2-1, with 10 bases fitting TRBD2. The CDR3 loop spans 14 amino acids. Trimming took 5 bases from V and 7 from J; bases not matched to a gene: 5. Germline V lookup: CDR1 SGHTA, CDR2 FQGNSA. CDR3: CASSPSGGRNEQFF. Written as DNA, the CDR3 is TGTGCCAGCAGCCCTAGCGGGGGTAGAAATGAGCAGTTCTTC. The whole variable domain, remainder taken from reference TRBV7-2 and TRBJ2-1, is GAGVSQSPSNKVTEKGKDVELRCDPISGHTALYWYRQSLGQGLEFLIYFQGNSAPDKSGLPSDRFSAERTGGSVSTLTIQRTQQEDSAVYLCASSPSGGRNEQFFGPGTRLTVL.